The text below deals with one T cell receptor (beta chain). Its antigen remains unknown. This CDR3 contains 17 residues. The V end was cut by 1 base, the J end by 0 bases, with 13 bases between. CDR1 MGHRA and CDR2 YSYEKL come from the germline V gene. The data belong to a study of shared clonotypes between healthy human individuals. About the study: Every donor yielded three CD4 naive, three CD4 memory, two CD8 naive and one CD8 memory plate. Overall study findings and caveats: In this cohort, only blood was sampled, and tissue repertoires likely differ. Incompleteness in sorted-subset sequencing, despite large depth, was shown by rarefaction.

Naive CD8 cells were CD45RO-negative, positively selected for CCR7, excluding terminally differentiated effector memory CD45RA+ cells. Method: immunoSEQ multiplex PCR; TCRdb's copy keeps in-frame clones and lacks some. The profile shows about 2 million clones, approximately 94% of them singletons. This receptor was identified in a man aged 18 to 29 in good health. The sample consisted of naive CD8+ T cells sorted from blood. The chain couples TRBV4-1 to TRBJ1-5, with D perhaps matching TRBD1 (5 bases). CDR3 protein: CASSQGLQVNSNQPQHF. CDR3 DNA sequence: TGCGCCAGCAGCCAAGGATTACAGGTAAATAGCAATCAGCCCCAGCATTTT.